The rows below give T cell receptor beta chains drawn from one sample of a study of radiotherapy plus CTLA-4 blockade in lung cancer. The assay was immunoSEQ multiplex PCR, and TCRdb's table has in-frame clones only and misses some. In the table there are approximately 80,000 clones, nearly 75% of which are singletons. The specimen was peripheral blood, collected from a patient treated with radiotherapy plus ipilimumab. All receptors come from a human donor with non-small cell lung cancer whose response to radiotherapy plus ipilimumab could not be evaluated. Both conserved end residues are part of each CDR3. Each record gives: V gene, clone size, J gene, D gene, CDR3 protein, CDR3 DNA. The D gene is left open where the match is weak. Clone sizes are given selectively: once, few, many, or a class where the clone is expanded.

TRBV5-4	NA	TRBJ1-2	TRBD1	CASILSGTGDGYTF	TGTGCCAGCATCCTCTCCGGGACAGGGGATGGCTACACCTTC
TRBV6-5	few	TRBJ1-2	TRBD1	CASSYATGGVYGYTF	TGTGCCAGCAGTTACGCAACAGGGGGCGTCTATGGCTACACCTTC
TRBV30	NA	TRBJ1-6	TRBD1	CAWSTGNNSPLHF	TGTGCCTGGTCGACAGGGAATAATTCACCCCTCCACTTT
TRBV23-1	NA	TRBJ2-7	TRBD1	CASSHTGDEQYF	TGCGCCAGCAGTCACACAGGGGACGAGCAGTACTTC
TRBV5-4	NA	TRBJ2-5	TRBD2	CASSLWTSGAGGTQYF	TGTGCCAGCAGCTTGTGGACTAGCGGCGCCGGGGGGACCCAGTACTTC
TRBV6-5	NA	TRBJ2-5	NA	CASSLGRAQYF	TGTGCCAGCAGTCTCGGCCGGGCCCAGTACTTC
TRBV10-3	NA	TRBJ1-2	TRBD1	CATSPTQGLGYTF	TGTGCCACCAGCCCGACACAGGGGTTAGGCTACACCTTC
TRBV10-3	NA	TRBJ1-2	NA	CAISGRAGVANYGYTF	TGTGCCATCAGTGGGAGGGCGGGGGTAGCTAACTATGGCTACACCTTC
TRBV25-1	NA	TRBJ2-1	TRBD2	CASSERLAGANNEQFF	TGTGCCAGCAGTGAACGACTAGCGGGGGCCAACAATGAGCAGTTCTTC
TRBV14	NA	TRBJ2-5	TRBD2	CASSQASGIFWDQETQYF	TGTGCCAGCAGCCAAGCTAGCGGGATCTTTTGGGACCAAGAGACCCAGTACTTC
TRBV7-3	few	TRBJ2-4	TRBD2	CASSVSGGAQNIQYF	TGTGCCAGCAGCGTAAGCGGGGGGGCCCAAAACATTCAGTACTTC
TRBV7-9	NA	TRBJ1-2	NA	CASSLGGVSNYGYTF	TGTGCCAGCAGCTTAGGGGGCGTTTCTAACTATGGCTACACCTTC
TRBV7-6	NA	TRBJ2-2	TRBD1	CASSLAGQGPTGELFF	TGTGCCAGCAGCTTAGCGGGACAGGGGCCCACCGGGGAGCTGTTTTTT
TRBV5-1	NA	TRBJ2-1	TRBD2	CASSSSGGPIISNEQFF	TGCGCCAGCAGCTCAAGCGGGGGGCCCATAATAAGCAATGAGCAGTTCTTC
TRBV9	NA	TRBJ2-1	TRBD1	CASSVKGAAYNEQFF	TGTGCCAGCAGCGTAAAGGGGGCGGCCTACAATGAGCAGTTCTTC
TRBV6-5	few	TRBJ2-2	NA	CASRRKGPGSWLFF	TGTGCCAGCAGGCGTAAAGGACCGGGGAGCTGGCTGTTTTTT
TRBV5-4	NA	TRBJ1-1	TRBD1	CASSSPGQGTEAFF	TGTGCCAGCAGCTCCCCGGGACAGGGTACTGAAGCTTTCTTT
TRBV7-9	few	TRBJ2-7	TRBD1	CASSSRDREYYEQYF	TGTGCCAGCAGCTCCCGGGACAGGGAGTACTACGAGCAGTACTTC
TRBV7-3	NA	TRBJ2-1	TRBD2	CASSPGGGGAYNEQFF	TGTGCCAGCAGCCCCGGGGGGGGAGGGGCCTACAATGAGCAGTTCTTC
TRBV6-1	once	TRBJ1-2	NA	CATTGVSYGYTF	TGTGCCACAACGGGGGTCAGCTATGGCTACACCTTC
TRBV9	NA	TRBJ2-3	TRBD2	CASSDGTSYRDTQYF	TGTGCCAGCAGCGACGGGACTAGCTATCGAGATACGCAGTATTTT
TRBV6-4	NA	TRBJ2-1	TRBD2	CASSVAASGSFYEQFF	TGTGCCAGCAGTGTAGCCGCTAGCGGGAGTTTCTATGAGCAGTTCTTC
TRBV5-1	NA	TRBJ2-7	TRBD1	CASSLRGQGVEQYF	TGCGCCAGCAGCTTGAGGGGACAGGGGGTCGAGCAGTACTTC
TRBV5-1	NA	TRBJ2-1	NA	CASSLALRGSDEQFF	TGCGCCAGCAGCTTGGCTCTCCGGGGTTCGGATGAGCAGTTCTTC
TRBV7-9	NA	TRBJ2-1	NA	CASSARVYEQFF	TGTGCCAGCAGCGCCCGGGTTTATGAGCAGTTCTTC
TRBV5-1	NA	TRBJ2-3	TRBD2	CASSLAGLAGVSSTDTQYF	TGCGCCAGCAGCTTGGCGGGACTAGCGGGGGTATCTAGCACAGATACGCAGTATTTT
TRBV9	NA	TRBJ1-1	NA	CASTRGWNTEAFF	TGTGCCAGCACCAGAGGCTGGAACACTGAAGCTTTCTTT
TRBV11-2	NA	TRBJ1-4	TRBD1	CASSSDRGTNEKLFF	TGTGCCAGCAGCTCGGACAGGGGAACTAATGAAAAACTGTTTTTT
TRBV5-1	NA	TRBJ2-1	NA	CASSGGGEQFF	TGCGCCAGCAGCGGGGGAGGTGAGCAGTTCTTC
TRBV11-2	NA	TRBJ2-7	TRBD2	CASSRLATEQYF	TGTGCCAGCAGCCGACTAGCCACCGAGCAGTACTTC
TRBV5-1	NA	TRBJ2-3	TRBD2	CASSLAGLATTDTQYF	TGCGCCAGCAGCTTGGCGGGACTAGCCACCACAGATACGCAGTATTTT
TRBV18	once	TRBJ2-3	TRBD1	CASSPPDLTGADTQYF	TGTGCCAGCTCACCACCGGACTTGACAGGGGCGGATACGCAGTATTTT
TRBV28	NA	TRBJ2-1	NA	CASSLARQGLSYNEQFF	TGTGCCAGCAGTCTCGCTAGACAGGGACTTTCCTACAATGAGCAGTTCTTC
TRBV30	NA	TRBJ1-1	NA	CAWTYQGNTEAFF	TGTGCCTGGACCTATCAGGGAAACACTGAAGCTTTCTTT
TRBV23-1	NA	TRBJ1-5	TRBD1	CASSQSSDRGCFIGQPQHF	TGCGCCAGCAGTCAATCGTCCGACAGGGGATGCTTTATTGGTCAGCCCCAGCATTTT
TRBV30	NA	TRBJ2-7	NA	CAWGGYEQYF	TGTGCCTGGGGGGGGTACGAGCAGTACTTC
TRBV19	NA	TRBJ1-6	NA	CASSPSPGSYNSPLHF	TGTGCCAGTAGTCCCAGCCCGGGTTCCTATAATTCACCCCTCCACTTT
TRBV7-2	NA	TRBJ2-7	TRBD1	CASRRTGESEQYF	TGTGCCAGCAGGAGAACAGGGGAGAGCGAGCAGTACTTC
TRBV7-2	NA	TRBJ1-6	NA	CASSLGATVSPLHF	TGTGCCAGCAGCTTAGGGGCGACAGTTTCACCCCTCCACTTT
TRBV7-9	few	TRBJ1-5	TRBD1	CASSPGQGVTQPQHF	TGTGCCAGCAGCCCAGGACAGGGAGTGACTCAGCCCCAGCATTTT
TRBV19	once	TRBJ2-1	TRBD2	CASMGGSPIYNEQFF	TGTGCCAGTATGGGCGGGAGCCCGATCTACAATGAGCAGTTCTTC
TRBV5-1	few	TRBJ2-2	NA	CASSFEGSPGELFF	TGCGCCAGCAGCTTCGAGGGTTCCCCCGGGGAGCTGTTTTTT
TRBV6-5	NA	TRBJ2-7	TRBD2	CASSYSSGRAHEQYF	TGTGCCAGCAGTTACTCTAGCGGGAGGGCCCACGAGCAGTACTTC
TRBV6-1	NA	TRBJ2-3	TRBD2	CASGVSGGGTDTQYF	TGTGCCAGCGGAGTCAGCGGGGGGGGGACAGATACGCAGTATTTT
TRBV6-5	NA	TRBJ2-3	TRBD2	CASSPLGGTDTQYF	TGTGCCAGCAGTCCCCTCGGGGGGACAGATACGCAGTATTTT
TRBV11-3	NA	TRBJ2-5	NA	CASSSGWQETQYF	TGTGCCAGCAGCTCAGGGTGGCAAGAGACCCAGTACTTC
TRBV11-3	NA	TRBJ2-7	TRBD1	CASSLDLQGASYEQYF	TGTGCCAGCAGCTTAGATCTACAGGGGGCGAGCTACGAGCAGTACTTC
TRBV7-9	NA	TRBJ2-1	TRBD1	CASSLDRGQQFF	TGTGCCAGCAGCTTAGACAGGGGGCAGCAGTTCTTC
TRBV6-6	few	TRBJ1-3	NA	CASSLGVPGNTIYF	TGTGCCAGCAGTTTGGGAGTCCCTGGAAACACCATATATTTT
TRBV9	few	TRBJ2-1	NA	CASSVATGGGTGYEQFF	TGTGCCAGCAGCGTAGCTACGGGGGGAGGGACAGGTTATGAGCAGTTCTTC
TRBV6-6	NA	TRBJ1-2	TRBD1	CASSLSETGKGYTF	TGTGCCAGCAGTCTCTCAGAGACAGGGAAGGGCTACACCTTC
TRBV9	NA	TRBJ2-3	TRBD1	CASSVRDRGSTDTQYF	TGTGCCAGCAGCGTCCGGGACAGGGGTTCGACAGATACGCAGTATTTT
TRBV7-2	NA	TRBJ2-5	TRBD2	CASSLRGERLRRETQYF	TGTGCCAGCAGCTTGCGGGGGGAGCGCCTCAGACGGGAGACCCAGTACTTC
TRBV5-1	NA	TRBJ2-2	NA	CASSLEGGTGELFF	TGCGCCAGCAGCTTGGAGGGAGGAACCGGGGAGCTGTTTTTT